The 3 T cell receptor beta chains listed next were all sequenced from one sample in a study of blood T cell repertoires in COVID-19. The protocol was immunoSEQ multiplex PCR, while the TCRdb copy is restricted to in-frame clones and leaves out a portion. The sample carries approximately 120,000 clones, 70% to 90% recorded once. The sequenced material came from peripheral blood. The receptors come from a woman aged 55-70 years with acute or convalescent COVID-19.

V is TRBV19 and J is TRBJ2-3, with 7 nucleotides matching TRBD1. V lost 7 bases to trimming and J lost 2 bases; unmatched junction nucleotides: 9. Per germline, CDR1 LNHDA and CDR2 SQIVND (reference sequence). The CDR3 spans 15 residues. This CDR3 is CASTLTGTATDTQYF. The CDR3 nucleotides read TGTGCCAGTACTTTGACAGGGACGGCCACAGATACGCAGTATTTT.

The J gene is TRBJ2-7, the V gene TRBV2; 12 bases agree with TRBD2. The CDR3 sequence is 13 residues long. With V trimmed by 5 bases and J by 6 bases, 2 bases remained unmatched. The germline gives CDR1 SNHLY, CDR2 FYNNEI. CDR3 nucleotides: TGTGCCAGCAGTCTAGCGGGAGGGGGCGAGCAGTACTTC. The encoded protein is CASSLAGGGEQYF.

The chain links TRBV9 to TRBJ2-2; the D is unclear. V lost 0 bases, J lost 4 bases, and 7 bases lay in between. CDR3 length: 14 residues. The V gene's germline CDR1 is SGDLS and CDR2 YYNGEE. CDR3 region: CASSVAQSTGELFF. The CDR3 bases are TGTGCCAGCAGCGTAGCCCAGTCCACCGGGGAGCTGTTTTTT.